This T cell receptor (beta chain) was retrieved from a study of regulatory T cells in long-lasting Graves disease. Study-wide results and limits: Under persistent disease, TRBV28, TRBJ1-2 and TRBJ2-5 were used preferentially. Patients with persistent disease shared some 3,000 public clonotypes, outpacing the approximately 950 shared by new patients.

Noted time point: newly diagnosed GD, antithyroid drugs for less than 3 months. Isolated PBMC RNA provided the starting material for the TCR library. Arm-PCR of CDR3 regions and iRepertoire HTBI primers were used to build TCR beta libraries. TCRdb re-derived calls from the multiplex PCR reads in MiXCR, one entry per CDR3 protein. The sample lists some 490,000 distinct CDR3 sequences, around 13% seen once, with roughly 8.9% in the top ten. CDR3 length: 17 residues. Germline V gene sequence: CDR1 MDHEN, CDR2 SYDVKM. Deletions cut 3 bases from V and 0 bases from J, with 14 bases between. The table lists this clonotype with a few counts. Its target is unknown. This same sample was also taken into another study, of T cells in Graves' hyperthyroidism and ophthalmopathy. Turning to that study: The HTBI primer set was used in a first-round RT-PCR of the TCR CDR3. Most expanded thyroid clonotypes above 0.001 recurred in blood.

The V call is TRBV28, the J call TRBJ2-2; TRBD1 is a possible D gene (6 bases). The TCR was taken from a woman aged 25 to 39 with Graves disease. Material: peripheral blood mononuclear cells (PBMCs), obtained at new diagnosis, from a patient treated with antithyroid drugs. DNA of the CDR3: TGTGCCAGCAGTTTGTATAGCAGGGGTGCGAACACCGGGGAGCTGTTTTTT. Translation: CASSLYSRGANTGELFF.